The entry that follows covers one T cell receptor beta chain sequence. This record comes from a study of blood T cell repertoires in COVID-19. This table comes from immunoSEQ multiplex PCR, and its TCRdb copy is limited to in-frame clones, with some not included. This sample has roughly 260,000 clones; 82% occur once, and the top ten carry roughly 3.1%. This CDR3 region has 14 residues. This chain connects TRBV21-1 to TRBJ2-1; TRBD2, as called in the table, went unchecked against the DNA. TRBV21-1 is a pseudogene locus. The sequencing sample was made of peripheral blood. This TCR was recovered from a woman aged 18-35 years with acute or convalescent COVID-19. The CDR3 loop is CASSGLAFDNEQFF. For the CDR3, the DNA is TGTGCCAGCAGCGGACTAGCTTTTGACAATGAGCAGTTCTTC.